The 5 T cell receptor beta chains given below trace back to one sample, sequenced in a study of cytomegalovirus exposure and HLA in healthy donors. Researchers ran the PCR with 60 Vbeta and 13 Jbeta primers. The assay was immunoSEQ multiplex PCR, and TCRdb's table has in-frame clones only and misses some. This table has some 100,000 clones, over 75% appearing once. Sequenced material: PBMCs. The receptors were sampled from a man in his forties in good health and CMV-seropositive.

The V gene is TRBV13, the J gene TRBJ2-2; TRBD1 matches 11 bases. In germline, CDR1 is PRHDT, CDR2 FYEKMQ (reference sequence). V lost 5 bases to trimming and J lost 0 bases; unmatched junction nucleotides: 5. This CDR3 is 17 amino acids long. CDR3 loop: CASSRDRGFANTGELFF. The CDR3 DNA follows: TGTGCCAGCAGCCGGGACAGGGGGTTCGCGAACACCGGGGAGCTGTTTTTT.

V gene TRBV2 combines with J gene TRBJ1-6; 7 bases match TRBD1. This CDR3 is built from 15 residues. The junction had 8 bases not matched to a gene; V was cut back by 6 bases and J by 6 bases. CDR1 SNHLY and CDR2 FYNNEI come from the germline V gene. The CDR3 sequence is CASRPEGAGNSPLHF. The CDR3, as DNA: TGTGCCAGCAGGCCCGAGGGGGCAGGTAATTCACCCCTCCACTTT.

The chain joins TRBV2 to TRBJ2-7; TRBD1 agrees at 12 bases. The CDR3 is 15 amino acids. The germline V gene encodes CDR1 SNHLY and CDR2 FYNNEI. After removal of 3 bases from V and 4 bases from J, the junction contained 4 bases not matched to a gene. CDR3 amino acids: CASSERDRGLYEQYF. CDR3 DNA: TGTGCCAGCAGTGAGCGGGACAGGGGGCTGTACGAGCAGTACTTC.

V and J are TRBV7-6 and TRBJ2-5, with D possibly being TRBD1 (5 bases). This CDR3 spans 13 amino acids. In germline, CDR1 is SGHVS, CDR2 FNYEAQ. The CDR3 reads CVSSLGLGETQYF. The CDR3 DNA reads TGTGTATCTTCGTTGGGGCTCGGGGAGACCCAGTACTTC.

The genes are TRBV28 and TRBJ1-5; 7 bases are shared with TRBD1. Trimming removed 7 bases from V and 4 bases from J; junction bases left unmatched: 10. Per the germline V gene, CDR1 is MDHEN and CDR2 is SYDVKM. The CDR3 extends over 15 amino acids. The CDR3 spells CASNLPSGQNQPQHF. Written as DNA, the CDR3 is TGTGCCAGCAACCTACCCTCGGGACAGAATCAGCCCCAGCATTTT.